Listed below are T cell receptor beta chains from one sample, sequenced in a study of circulating tumor DNA in untreated peripheral T-cell lymphoma. The data were produced by immunoSEQ multiplex PCR, yet TCRdb's version contains in-frame clones alone and is incomplete. Of approximately 10,000 clones in the sample, around 74% were seen once. Material for sequencing was tumor tissue. These receptors were collected from a human donor with peripheral T-cell lymphoma. The CDR3 runs from the conserved cysteine through the conserved F or W. Each record gives: clone size, D gene, J gene, V gene, CDR3 DNA, CDR3 protein. A D gene is named only where the DNA matches it firmly. Size is omitted from some rows. Given values are once, few, many or a class for expanded clones.

few - TRBJ2-1 TRBV6-8 TGTGCCAGCACCCTTTTTGACAGGCAACCCTACAATGAGCAGTTCTTC CASTLFDRQPYNEQFF
- TRBD1 TRBJ2-2 TRBV10-2 TGCGTCAGCACACCGGACAGGGTTCCCGGGGAGCTGTTTTTT CVSTPDRVPGELFF
once TRBD2 TRBJ2-1 TRBV5-1 TGCGCCAGCAGCTTGGACCCACTAGCGGGGGGGTCTTACAATGAGCAGTTCTTC CASSLDPLAGGSYNEQFF
- TRBD1 TRBJ1-3 TRBV18 TGTGCCAGCTCACCGCTTACCGGGACAGCTGGAAACACCATATATTTT CASSPLTGTAGNTIYF
- - TRBJ2-1 TRBV15 TGTGCCACCAGCGGAGGGATCACCAACTCCAATGAGCAGTTCTTC CATSGGITNSNEQFF
- - TRBJ2-2 TRBV4-1 TGCGCCAGCAGCCGGGAAAACACCGGGGAGCTGTTTTTT CASSRENTGELFF
- - TRBJ2-2 TRBV7-2 TGTGCCAGCAGCCGACTTGGGAGGTCCGGGGAGCTGTTTTTT CASSRLGRSGELFF
- - TRBJ2-1 TRBV14 TGTGCCAGCAGCCAAGCCAGCCTTTACAATGAGCAGTTCTTC CASSQASLYNEQFF
- TRBD1 TRBJ1-4 TRBV5-1 TGCGCCAGCAGCGCCGGGACAGGTGAAGAAAAACTGTTTTTT CASSAGTGEEKLFF
- - TRBJ2-7 TRBV29-1 TGCAGCGCATGGGGAGGGGGCTACGAGCAGTACTTC CSAWGGGYEQYF
- - TRBJ1-2 TRBV9 TGTGCCAGCAGCCCGCCCGGGGGCCGGGGCTACACCTTC CASSPPGGRGYTF
- TRBD2 TRBJ2-4 TRBV19 TGTGCCAGTAGTAGGGAGGGCATCGCCAAAAACATTCAGTACTTC CASSREGIAKNIQYF